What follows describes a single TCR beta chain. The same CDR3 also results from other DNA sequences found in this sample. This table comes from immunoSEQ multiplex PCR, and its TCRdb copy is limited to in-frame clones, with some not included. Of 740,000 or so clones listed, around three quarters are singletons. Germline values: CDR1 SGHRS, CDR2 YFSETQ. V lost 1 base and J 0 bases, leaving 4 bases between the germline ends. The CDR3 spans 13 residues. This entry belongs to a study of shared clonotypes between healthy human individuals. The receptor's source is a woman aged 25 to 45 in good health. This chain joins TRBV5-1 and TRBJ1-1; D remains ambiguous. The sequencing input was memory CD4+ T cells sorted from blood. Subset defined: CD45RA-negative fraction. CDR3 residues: CASSLLLNTEAFF. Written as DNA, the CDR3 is TGCGCCAGCAGCTTGTTGCTGAACACTGAAGCTTTCTTT. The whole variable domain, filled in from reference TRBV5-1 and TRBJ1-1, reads KAGVTQTPRYLIKTRGQQVTLSCSPISGHRSVSWYQQTPGQGLQFLFEYFSETQRNKGNFPGRFSGRQFSNSRSEMNVSTLELGDSALYLCASSLLLNTEAFFGQGTRLTVV.